The 3 T cell receptor beta chains given below trace back to one sample, sequenced in a study of identical twins. Each CDR3 protein is one row after TCRdb ran MiXCR on the 5' RACE reads. The sample lists approximately 470,000 distinct CDR3 sequences; 12% to 15% were seen once. The same data also went into a second study, on yellow fever vaccine responses in identical twins.

The specimen sequenced was CD4+ T cells sorted from blood. The receptors shown here come from a young woman in good health.

This clonotype was counted between two and nine times. The chain uses TRBV14 and TRBJ2-3, with D possibly TRBD2 on 5 matching bases. Germline lookup yields CDR1 SGHDN and CDR2 FVKESK. The V and J ends lost 0 bases and 9 bases respectively, with 10 bases between them. The CDR3 spans 13 residues. The CDR3, as DNA: TGTGCCAGCAGCCAAGATATATGGAGGACGCAGTATTTT. Protein sequence: CASSQDIWRTQYF.

The chain combines TRBV27 with TRBJ2-1, with TRBD2 identical over 12 bases. J gave up 10 bases and V 8 bases, and 9 bases lay outside the gene matches. Per germline, CDR1 MNHEY and CDR2 SMNVEV (reference sequence). The CDR3 is 14 amino acids. The DNA of the CDR3 is TGTGCCAGCGGGACTAGCGGGTCTCGAGTGGAGCAGTTCTTC. This codes for CASGTSGSRVEQFF.

This clonotype was seen a few times. The chain has TRBV10-3 and TRBJ2-1; D not resolved. There are 15 residues in the CDR3. In germline, CDR1 is ENHRY, CDR2 SYGVKD. The V gene lost 2 bases and the J gene lost 9 bases, with 17 bases spanning the gap. The CDR3 DNA is TGTGCCATCAGTGAGCCCTCCCCCCTTCTTCCTGAGCAGTTCTTC. It translates to CAISEPSPLLPEQFF.